A selection of T cell receptor beta chains follows, all from one sample in a study of T-cell memory formation after mild COVID-19. TCRdb recomputed calls from the 5' RACE reads with MiXCR, one row per CDR3 protein. The data contain 250,000 or so distinct CDR3 sequences, under 20% of them singletons. Sequencing was carried out using PBMCs or a T cell subset sorted from them (not recorded which). Receptors were obtained from a man aged 18 to 29 who had mild COVID-19 (a few samples of this study predate the infection). Cell type and time point are not known. Each CDR3 is given with its conserved first and last residue. A D gene is named only where the DNA matches it firmly. Clone size, where shown, is once, few, many, or a class for clones that have expanded.

few	TRBV20-1	-	TRBJ1-4	TGCAGTGCTCAGGACAGCCCTAATGAAAAACTGTTTTTT	CSAQDSPNEKLFF
few	TRBV27	-	TRBJ2-5	TGTGCCAGCAGTCCTCGGACGCGGGAGACCCAGTACTTC	CASSPRTRETQYF
-	TRBV7-6	-	TRBJ2-2	TGTGCCAGCAGCTTAGGGCCGGAATTGGGGACCGGCGGCACCGGGGAGCTGTTTTTT	CASSLGPELGTGGTGELFF
few	TRBV30	-	TRBJ2-1	TGTGCCTGGAGTTGGGGGAGCTCCTACAATGAGCAGTTCTTC	CAWSWGSSYNEQFF
many	TRBV7-2	TRBD2	TRBJ2-3	TGTGCCAGCAGCCGAAATAGCGGGAGCGCAGATACGCAGTATTTT	CASSRNSGSADTQYF
-	TRBV7-6	-	TRBJ2-7	TGTGCCAGCAGCTTAGTGGCGCTAGTTGGTGGCGAGCAGTACTTC	CASSLVALVGGEQYF
few	TRBV12-5	-	TRBJ1-1	TGTGCTAGTGGTTTGGAGCAGAACACTGAAGCTTTCTTT	CASGLEQNTEAFF
few	TRBV4-1	TRBD1	TRBJ2-5	TGCGCCAGCAGCCGGACAGGGTCGTACCAAGAGACCCAGTACTTC	CASSRTGSYQETQYF
few	TRBV20-1	TRBD1	TRBJ2-7	TGCAGTGCTGTCTCGGGACAGGGGCCCTACGGGCAGTACTTC	CSAVSGQGPYGQYF
few	TRBV12-3/TRBV12-4	TRBD1	TRBJ1-5	TGTGCCAGCATGACCCCTGGGGGGCCCGGCGGGACAGCCCAGCATTTT	CASMTPGGPGGTAQHF
-	TRBV7-2	-	TRBJ2-3	TGTGCCAGCAGCCTGACCATGAGCACAGATACGCAGTATTTT	CASSLTMSTDTQYF
-	TRBV29-1	-	TRBJ2-7	TGCAGCGTTTGGATAGGCGAGCAGTACTTC	CSVWIGEQYF
-	TRBV5-1	TRBD2	TRBJ2-5	TGCGCCAGCAGCTTCAGGCGGGGGCAAGAGACCCAGTACTTC	CASSFRRGQETQYF
-	TRBV29-1	-	TRBJ2-4	TGCAGCGTTGCGCCCCCAGTAACCAAAAACATTCAGTACTTC	CSVAPPVTKNIQYF
few	TRBV15	-	TRBJ2-3	TGTGCCACTCAACAGGGAACCACAGATACGCAGTATTTT	CATQQGTTDTQYF
many	TRBV5-1	TRBD2	TRBJ2-1	TGCGCCAGCAGCCAGGGGACTAGCGGGGTCGGCTCCTACAATGAGCAGTTCTTC	CASSQGTSGVGSYNEQFF
-	TRBV6-2/TRBV6-3	TRBD2	TRBJ2-5	TGTGCCAGCAGCCCCCCTCGGACTAGCGGGGGAGGGACCCAGTACTTC	CASSPPRTSGGGTQYF